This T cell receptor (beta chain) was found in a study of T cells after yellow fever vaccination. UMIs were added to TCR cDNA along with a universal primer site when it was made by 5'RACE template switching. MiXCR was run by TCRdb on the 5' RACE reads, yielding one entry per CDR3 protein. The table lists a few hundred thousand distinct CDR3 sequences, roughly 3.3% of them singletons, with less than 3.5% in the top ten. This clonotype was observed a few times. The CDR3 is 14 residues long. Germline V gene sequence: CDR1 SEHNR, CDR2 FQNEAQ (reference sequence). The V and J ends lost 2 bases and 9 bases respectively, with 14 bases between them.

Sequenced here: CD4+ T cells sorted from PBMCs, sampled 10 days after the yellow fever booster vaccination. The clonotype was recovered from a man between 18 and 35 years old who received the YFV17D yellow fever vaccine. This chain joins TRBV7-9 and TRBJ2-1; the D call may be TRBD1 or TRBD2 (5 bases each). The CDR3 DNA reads TGTGCCAGCAGCTTACGCCTACGAGGGGTTGAGCAGTTCTTC. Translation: CASSLRLRGVEQFF.